A selection of T cell receptor beta chains follows, all from one sample in a study of T cell changes during pregnancy in multiple sclerosis. Generated by immunoSEQ multiplex PCR, the TCRdb table keeps only in-frame clones and is missing some. This sample has 55,000 or so clones, with around 89% found just once. The sample was CD4+ T cells from peripheral blood mononuclear cells, taken in the first trimester of pregnancy. The receptors were gathered from a female donor with multiple sclerosis, enrolled in a pregnancy study. CDR3s include the opening cysteine and the closing phenylalanine or tryptophan. Fields, in order: clone size, V gene, J gene, D gene, CDR3 protein, CDR3 DNA. A D gene is named only where the DNA matches it firmly. Clone size appears in some rows only: once, few, many, or a class for an expanded clone.

abundance: once
v_gene: TRBV29-1
j_gene: TRBJ2-5
d_gene: -
CDR3aa: CSSRGGRGGREETQYF
CDR3nt: TGCAGCTCCAGGGGTGGGCGCGGGGGCCGGGAAGAGACCCAGTACTTC

abundance: -
v_gene: TRBV7-9
j_gene: TRBJ1-2
d_gene: -
CDR3aa: CAIQRNGYTF
CDR3nt: TGTGCCATACAGCGGAATGGCTACACCTTC

abundance: -
v_gene: TRBV9
j_gene: TRBJ2-7
d_gene: -
CDR3aa: CAGKPGHRIYEQYF
CDR3nt: TGTGCCGGAAAACCGGGACACCGCATCTACGAGCAGTACTTC

abundance: -
v_gene: TRBV5-4
j_gene: TRBJ2-7
d_gene: TRBD1
CDR3aa: CASSLDRGHGEQYF
CDR3nt: TGTGCCAGCAGCTTGGACAGGGGGCATGGGGAGCAGTACTTC

abundance: -
v_gene: TRBV28
j_gene: TRBJ2-4
d_gene: -
CDR3aa: CASSLSRGYPKNIQYF
CDR3nt: TGTGCCAGCAGTCTTTCCCGCGGGTACCCGAAAAACATTCAGTACTTC

abundance: -
v_gene: TRBV7-2
j_gene: TRBJ2-7
d_gene: -
CDR3aa: CASSFGATGEQYF
CDR3nt: TGTGCCAGCAGCTTTGGGGCTACCGGCGAGCAGTACTTC

abundance: -
v_gene: TRBV28
j_gene: TRBJ1-2
d_gene: TRBD1
CDR3aa: CANQRSGTGVEGYTF
CDR3nt: TGTGCCAATCAAAGGTCCGGGACAGGGGTGGAAGGCTACACCTTC

abundance: -
v_gene: TRBV6-6
j_gene: TRBJ1-4
d_gene: TRBD1
CDR3aa: CASGGSGGNEKLFF
CDR3nt: TGTGCCAGCGGAGGATCAGGGGGGAATGAAAAACTGTTTTTT

abundance: -
v_gene: TRBV6-5
j_gene: TRBJ2-7
d_gene: TRBD2
CDR3aa: CASSYFSRTRSYEQYF
CDR3nt: TGTGCCAGCAGTTACTTCTCTCGGACTAGGTCCTACGAGCAGTACTTC

abundance: -
v_gene: TRBV7-8
j_gene: TRBJ2-3
d_gene: TRBD2
CDR3aa: CASSLRASGGPGTDTQYF
CDR3nt: TGTGCCAGCAGCTTAAGAGCTAGCGGGGGACCCGGGACAGATACGCAGTATTTT

abundance: -
v_gene: TRBV7-3
j_gene: TRBJ2-1
d_gene: -
CDR3aa: CASSLAPGQQFF
CDR3nt: TGTGCCAGCAGCTTAGCTCCAGGGCAGCAGTTCTTC

abundance: -
v_gene: TRBV12-5
j_gene: TRBJ1-3
d_gene: TRBD1
CDR3aa: CASGPVPGQQENTIYF
CDR3nt: TGTGCTAGTGGTCCTGTCCCGGGACAGCAGGAAAACACCATATATTTT

abundance: -
v_gene: TRBV19
j_gene: TRBJ2-7
d_gene: -
CDR3aa: CASSVYYEQYF
CDR3nt: TGTGCCAGTAGTGTATATTACGAGCAGTACTTC

abundance: -
v_gene: TRBV6-1
j_gene: TRBJ1-3
d_gene: -
CDR3aa: CASRQSSGNTIYF
CDR3nt: TGTGCCAGCAGACAGTCGTCTGGAAACACCATATATTTT

abundance: -
v_gene: TRBV7-2
j_gene: TRBJ2-7
d_gene: TRBD2
CDR3aa: CASSPNFLAGVEQYF
CDR3nt: TGTGCCAGCAGCCCGAATTTCCTAGCGGGAGTCGAGCAGTACTTC

abundance: -
v_gene: TRBV23-1
j_gene: TRBJ1-2
d_gene: TRBD1
CDR3aa: CASPETGTGEHYGYTF
CDR3nt: TGCGCCAGCCCCGAAACGGGGACAGGGGAACACTATGGCTACACCTTC

abundance: -
v_gene: TRBV9
j_gene: TRBJ2-1
d_gene: -
CDR3aa: CASSVVGSDYNEQFF
CDR3nt: TGTGCCAGCAGCGTAGTAGGTAGCGACTACAATGAGCAGTTCTTC

abundance: -
v_gene: TRBV28
j_gene: TRBJ1-6
d_gene: TRBD1
CDR3aa: CASSGTGSRYSPLHF
CDR3nt: TGTGCCAGCAGCGGGACAGGGAGTCGGTATTCACCCCTCCACTTT

abundance: -
v_gene: TRBV28
j_gene: TRBJ1-1
d_gene: -
CDR3aa: CATDQDRNTEAFF
CDR3nt: TGTGCCACCGACCAGGACAGGAACACTGAAGCTTTCTTT

abundance: -
v_gene: TRBV23-1
j_gene: TRBJ1-5
d_gene: -
CDR3aa: CASSQGGASNQPQHF
CDR3nt: TGCGCCAGCAGTCAAGGGGGGGCGAGCAATCAGCCCCAGCATTTT

abundance: -
v_gene: TRBV28
j_gene: TRBJ2-1
d_gene: -
CDR3aa: CASSASGFVEQFF
CDR3nt: TGTGCCAGCAGTGCGTCAGGGTTTGTTGAGCAGTTCTTC

abundance: -
v_gene: TRBV6-1
j_gene: TRBJ2-7
d_gene: -
CDR3aa: CASNRAHEQYF
CDR3nt: TGTGCCAGCAACAGGGCCCACGAGCAGTACTTC

abundance: -
v_gene: TRBV30
j_gene: TRBJ1-5
d_gene: -
CDR3aa: CAWSVGVNQPQHF
CDR3nt: TGTGCCTGGAGTGTGGGAGTCAATCAGCCCCAGCATTTT

abundance: once
v_gene: TRBV14
j_gene: TRBJ2-7
d_gene: -
CDR3aa: CASSQGNRQRPDYEQYF
CDR3nt: TGTGCCAGCAGCCAAGGGAACAGACAGAGACCTGATTACGAGCAGTACTTC

abundance: -
v_gene: TRBV18
j_gene: TRBJ2-5
d_gene: -
CDR3aa: CASSEYQETQYF
CDR3nt: TGTGCCAGCTCAGAGTACCAAGAGACCCAGTACTTC

abundance: -
v_gene: TRBV7-6
j_gene: TRBJ2-1
d_gene: TRBD2
CDR3aa: CASSLVTSVPAGDNEQFF
CDR3nt: TGTGCCAGCAGCTTAGTAACTAGCGTACCAGCGGGGGACAATGAGCAGTTCTTC

abundance: -
v_gene: TRBV28
j_gene: TRBJ2-1
d_gene: TRBD1
CDR3aa: CASSWDRDNEQFF
CDR3nt: TGTGCCAGCAGTTGGGACAGGGACAATGAGCAGTTCTTC

abundance: -
v_gene: TRBV19
j_gene: TRBJ1-2
d_gene: -
CDR3aa: CASSIKANRQNYGYTF
CDR3nt: TGTGCCAGTAGTATAAAGGCCAACAGGCAGAACTATGGCTACACCTTC

abundance: once
v_gene: TRBV5-6
j_gene: TRBJ2-7
d_gene: TRBD1
CDR3aa: CASSPRDRGSYEQYF
CDR3nt: TGTGCCAGCAGCCCCCGGGACAGGGGCTCCTACGAGCAGTACTTC

abundance: -
v_gene: TRBV5-1
j_gene: TRBJ1-1
d_gene: -
CDR3aa: CASSSGENTEAFF
CDR3nt: TGCGCCAGCAGTTCCGGGGAGAACACTGAAGCTTTCTTT

abundance: -
v_gene: TRBV6-1
j_gene: TRBJ2-1
d_gene: TRBD2
CDR3aa: CASMRREGDNEQFF
CDR3nt: TGTGCCAGCATGAGGCGGGAGGGGGACAATGAGCAGTTCTTC

abundance: -
v_gene: TRBV20-1
j_gene: TRBJ2-7
d_gene: -
CDR3aa: CSARDFREQYF
CDR3nt: TGCAGTGCTAGGGACTTCCGGGAGCAGTACTTC

abundance: -
v_gene: TRBV5-1
j_gene: TRBJ2-7
d_gene: TRBD2
CDR3aa: CASSAPGLDVHEQYF
CDR3nt: TGCGCCAGCAGCGCACCGGGACTAGACGTTCACGAGCAGTACTTC

abundance: -
v_gene: TRBV2
j_gene: TRBJ1-1
d_gene: -
CDR3aa: CASSADRNTEAFF
CDR3nt: TGTGCCAGCAGCGCGGACAGAAACACTGAAGCTTTCTTT

abundance: -
v_gene: TRBV19
j_gene: TRBJ2-5
d_gene: -
CDR3aa: CASSSGNQETQYF
CDR3nt: TGTGCCAGTAGTTCAGGGAACCAAGAGACCCAGTACTTC

abundance: -
v_gene: TRBV28
j_gene: TRBJ2-1
d_gene: TRBD2
CDR3aa: CASSSSGRTEQFF
CDR3nt: TGTGCCAGCAGTTCTAGCGGGAGGACTGAGCAGTTCTTC

abundance: -
v_gene: TRBV6-4
j_gene: TRBJ2-1
d_gene: -
CDR3aa: CASREGPMGQLQFF
CDR3nt: TGTGCCAGCAGGGAGGGACCCATGGGACAGCTACAGTTCTTC

abundance: -
v_gene: TRBV28
j_gene: TRBJ2-7
d_gene: -
CDR3aa: CASSLTGNSYEQYF
CDR3nt: TGTGCCAGCAGTTTAACAGGGAACTCCTACGAGCAGTACTTC

abundance: -
v_gene: TRBV6-5
j_gene: TRBJ2-1
d_gene: -
CDR3aa: CASSYSAPGGGDEQFF
CDR3nt: TGTGCCAGCAGTTACTCGGCCCCAGGAGGCGGCGATGAGCAGTTCTTC

abundance: once
v_gene: TRBV5-1
j_gene: TRBJ2-3
d_gene: -
CDR3aa: CASSLGQNTDTQYF
CDR3nt: TGCGCCAGCAGCTTGGGGCAAAACACAGATACGCAGTATTTT

abundance: -
v_gene: TRBV29-1
j_gene: TRBJ1-2
d_gene: -
CDR3aa: CSVDPERIGYTF
CDR3nt: TGCAGCGTTGATCCCGAGCGGATTGGCTACACCTTC

abundance: -
v_gene: TRBV15
j_gene: TRBJ1-4
d_gene: TRBD1
CDR3aa: CATSSPNRGEKLFF
CDR3nt: TGTGCCACCAGCAGTCCAAACAGGGGCGAAAAACTGTTTTTT

abundance: -
v_gene: TRBV18
j_gene: TRBJ2-1
d_gene: -
CDR3aa: CASSPILTSSRNEQFF
CDR3nt: TGTGCCAGCTCACCAATATTAACTAGCTCTCGCAATGAGCAGTTCTTC

abundance: -
v_gene: TRBV28
j_gene: TRBJ2-7
d_gene: -
CDR3aa: CASSFVTYEQYF
CDR3nt: TGTGCCAGCAGTTTCGTTACCTACGAGCAGTACTTC

abundance: -
v_gene: TRBV6-5
j_gene: TRBJ2-1
d_gene: TRBD2
CDR3aa: CASSRSSGNNEQFF
CDR3nt: TGTGCCAGCAGTAGATCTAGCGGGAACAATGAGCAGTTCTTC

abundance: -
v_gene: TRBV7-2
j_gene: TRBJ1-1
d_gene: TRBD1
CDR3aa: CASSLRQGNTEAFF
CDR3nt: TGTGCCAGCAGCTTACGACAGGGGAACACTGAAGCTTTCTTT

abundance: many
v_gene: TRBV5-1
j_gene: TRBJ2-4
d_gene: -
CDR3aa: CASSSTHATGKLAKNIQYF
CDR3nt: TGCGCCAGCAGTTCAACGCATGCAACAGGGAAACTAGCCAAAAACATTCAGTACTTC

abundance: -
v_gene: TRBV15
j_gene: TRBJ1-1
d_gene: -
CDR3aa: CATVKQINTEAFF
CDR3nt: TGTGCCACCGTCAAACAGATCAACACTGAAGCTTTCTTT

abundance: -
v_gene: TRBV7-7
j_gene: TRBJ2-1
d_gene: -
CDR3aa: CASSLERSNEQFF
CDR3nt: TGTGCCAGCAGCTTAGAACGGAGCAATGAGCAGTTCTTC

abundance: -
v_gene: TRBV6-6
j_gene: TRBJ1-1
d_gene: -
CDR3aa: CASSYVRGRTNTEAFF
CDR3nt: TGTGCCAGCAGTTACGTAAGGGGCCGAACGAACACTGAAGCTTTCTTT

abundance: -
v_gene: TRBV28
j_gene: TRBJ2-7
d_gene: -
CDR3aa: CASSYYVDSYEQYF
CDR3nt: TGTGCCAGCAGTTATTATGTGGACAGCTACGAGCAGTACTTC

abundance: -
v_gene: TRBV7-2
j_gene: TRBJ1-1
d_gene: -
CDR3aa: CASSLGLIRGNTEAFF
CDR3nt: TGTGCCAGCAGCTTAGGTCTAATTAGGGGGAACACTGAAGCTTTCTTT

abundance: -
v_gene: TRBV6-1
j_gene: TRBJ1-1
d_gene: TRBD1
CDR3aa: CASSDGTGGTEAFF
CDR3nt: TGTGCCAGCAGCGATGGGACAGGGGGAACTGAAGCTTTCTTT

abundance: -
v_gene: TRBV10-3
j_gene: TRBJ2-7
d_gene: TRBD1
CDR3aa: CAISLLGQGEQYF
CDR3nt: TGTGCCATCAGCTTGCTCGGACAGGGCGAGCAGTACTTC

abundance: -
v_gene: TRBV6-6
j_gene: TRBJ2-1
d_gene: TRBD2
CDR3aa: CASSLSGLGGNNEQFF
CDR3nt: TGTGCCAGCAGTTTATCGGGACTAGGGGGGAACAATGAGCAGTTCTTC

abundance: -
v_gene: TRBV27
j_gene: TRBJ2-4
d_gene: TRBD2
CDR3aa: CASRLAGADIQYF
CDR3nt: TGTGCCAGCAGACTAGCGGGAGCGGACATTCAGTACTTC

abundance: once
v_gene: TRBV5-1
j_gene: TRBJ2-2
d_gene: TRBD2
CDR3aa: CASSRTSGRAAGELFF
CDR3nt: TGCGCCAGCAGCCGTACTAGCGGGCGGGCCGCAGGGGAGCTGTTTTTT

abundance: -
v_gene: TRBV5-4
j_gene: TRBJ2-7
d_gene: -
CDR3aa: CASSFAGILSYEQYF
CDR3nt: TGTGCCAGCAGCTTCGCAGGGATACTCTCCTACGAGCAGTACTTC

abundance: -
v_gene: TRBV5-4
j_gene: TRBJ2-3
d_gene: -
CDR3aa: CASSSSTDTQYF
CDR3nt: TGTGCCAGCAGCTCTAGCACAGATACGCAGTATTTT

abundance: -
v_gene: TRBV5-6
j_gene: TRBJ1-2
d_gene: TRBD1
CDR3aa: CASSDGTGWRLLGYTF
CDR3nt: TGTGCCAGCAGCGATGGGACAGGGTGGAGGCTACTTGGCTACACCTTC